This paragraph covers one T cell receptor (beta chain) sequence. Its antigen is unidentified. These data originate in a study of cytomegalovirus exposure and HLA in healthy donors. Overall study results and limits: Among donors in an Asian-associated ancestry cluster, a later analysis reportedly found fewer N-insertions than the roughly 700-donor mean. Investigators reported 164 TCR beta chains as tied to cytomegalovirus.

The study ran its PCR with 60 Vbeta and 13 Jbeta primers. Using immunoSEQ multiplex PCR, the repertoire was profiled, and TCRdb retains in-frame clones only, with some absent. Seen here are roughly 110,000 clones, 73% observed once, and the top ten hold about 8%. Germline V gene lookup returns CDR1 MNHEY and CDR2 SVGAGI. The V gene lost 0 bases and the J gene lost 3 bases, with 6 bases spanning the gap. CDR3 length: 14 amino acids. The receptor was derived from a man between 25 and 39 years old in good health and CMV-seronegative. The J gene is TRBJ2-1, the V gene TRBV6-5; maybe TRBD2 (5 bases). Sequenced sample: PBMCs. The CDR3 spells CASSYSGSYNEQFF. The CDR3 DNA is TGTGCCAGCAGTTACTCGGGGAGCTACAATGAGCAGTTCTTC.